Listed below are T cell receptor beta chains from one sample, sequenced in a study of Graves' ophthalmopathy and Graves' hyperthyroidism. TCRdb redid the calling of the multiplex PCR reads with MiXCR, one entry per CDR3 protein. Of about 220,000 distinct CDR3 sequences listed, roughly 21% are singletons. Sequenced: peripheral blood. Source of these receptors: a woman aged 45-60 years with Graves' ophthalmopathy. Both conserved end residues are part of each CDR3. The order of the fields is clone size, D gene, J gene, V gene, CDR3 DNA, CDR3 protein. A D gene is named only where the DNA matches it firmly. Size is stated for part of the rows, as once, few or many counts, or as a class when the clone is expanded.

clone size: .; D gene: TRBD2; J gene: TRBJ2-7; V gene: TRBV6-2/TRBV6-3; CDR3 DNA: TGTGCCAGCAGTTACTCAGCGACTAGCGGCGAGCAGTACTTC; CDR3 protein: CASSYSATSGEQYF
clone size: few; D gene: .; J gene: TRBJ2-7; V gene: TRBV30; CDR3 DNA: TGTGCCTGGAGGGCCGGGACGTCCTCCTACGAGCAGTACTTC; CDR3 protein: CAWRAGTSSYEQYF
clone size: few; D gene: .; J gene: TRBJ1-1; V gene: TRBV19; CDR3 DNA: TGTGCCAGTAGTATAGTCCGAATAAAGGGGACCACTGAAGCTTTCTTT; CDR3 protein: CASSIVRIKGTTEAFF
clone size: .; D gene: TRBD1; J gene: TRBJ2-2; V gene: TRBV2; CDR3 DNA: TGTGCCAGCAAACCGGACAGGGCCCCCGGGGAGCTGTTTTTT; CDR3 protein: CASKPDRAPGELFF
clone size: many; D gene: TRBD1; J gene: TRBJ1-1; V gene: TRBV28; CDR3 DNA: TGTGCCAGCAGCCCCACCACAGGGGTAAGAACTGAAGCTTTCTTT; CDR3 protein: CASSPTTGVRTEAFF
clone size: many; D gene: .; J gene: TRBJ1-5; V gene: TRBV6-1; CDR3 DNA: TGTGCCAGCACCGGCCATAATCAGCCCCAGCATTTT; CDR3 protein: CASTGHNQPQHF
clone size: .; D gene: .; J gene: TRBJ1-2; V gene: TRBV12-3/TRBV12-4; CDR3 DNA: TGTGCCAGCAGTGAGGTCAGATATGGCTACACCTTC; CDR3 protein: CASSEVRYGYTF
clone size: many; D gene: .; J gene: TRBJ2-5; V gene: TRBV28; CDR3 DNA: TGTGCCAGCAGGGGGGGAGAGACCCAGTACTTC; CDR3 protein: CASRGGETQYF
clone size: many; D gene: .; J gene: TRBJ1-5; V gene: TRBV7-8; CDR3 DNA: TGTGCCAGCAGCTTAGCCTCGGGATCCCAGCCCCAGCATTTT; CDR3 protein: CASSLASGSQPQHF
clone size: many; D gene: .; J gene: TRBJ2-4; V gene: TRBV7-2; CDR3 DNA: TGTGCCAGCAGCTTTCGGGGCGCCAAAAACATTCAGTACTTC; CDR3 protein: CASSFRGAKNIQYF
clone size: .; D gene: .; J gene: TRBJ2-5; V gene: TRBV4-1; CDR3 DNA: TGCGCCAGCAGCCAAATTCCTAGCGATCGGGAGACCCAGTACTTC; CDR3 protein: CASSQIPSDRETQYF
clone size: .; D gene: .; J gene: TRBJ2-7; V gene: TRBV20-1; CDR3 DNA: TGCAGTGCTAGACCTGGACAGTTAGAGCAGTACTTC; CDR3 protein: CSARPGQLEQYF
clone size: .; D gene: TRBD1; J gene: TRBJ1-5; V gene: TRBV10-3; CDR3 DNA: TGTGCCATCAGTGAGACAGGGGCCCCTAATCAGCCCCAGCATTTT; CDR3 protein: CAISETGAPNQPQHF
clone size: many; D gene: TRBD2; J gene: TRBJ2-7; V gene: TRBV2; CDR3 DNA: TGTGCCAGCAGTGGACTAGCGGGATATTACGAGCAGTACTTC; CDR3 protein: CASSGLAGYYEQYF
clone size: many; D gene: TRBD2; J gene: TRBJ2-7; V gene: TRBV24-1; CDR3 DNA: TGTGCCACCAGTGATACCGGAGCTAGAGGGTCAAGGGAGGGTCGGTTCGAGCAGTACTTC; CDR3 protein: CATSDTGARGSREGRFEQYF
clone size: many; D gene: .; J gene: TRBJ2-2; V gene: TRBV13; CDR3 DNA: TGTGCCAGCAGCACAAGGCCGTCCACCGGGGAGCTGTTTTTT; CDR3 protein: CASSTRPSTGELFF